Presented here are 7 T cell receptor beta chains from one specimen sequenced in a study of identical twins. Via MiXCR, TCRdb re-called the 5' RACE reads, giving one row per CDR3 protein. The sample carries roughly 290,000 distinct CDR3 sequences, approximately 8.5% recorded once. These data also formed part of another study, on yellow fever vaccine responses in identical twins.

Input material: memory (CD45RO+) T cells sorted from blood. Receptors originate from a woman aged 18-29 years in good health.

The chain uses TRBV29-1 and TRBJ2-5, with D tentatively TRBD2 (5 bases). Trimming took off 2 bases at V and 5 bases at J, with 12 bases between the two ends. Germline assignment: CDR1 SQVTM and CDR2 ANQGSEA. There are 13 residues in the CDR3. DNA for the CDR3: TGCAGCGTTGAAAGGGTTTGGGAGGAGACCCAGTACTTC. Translated, it gives CSVERVWEETQYF.

The chain couples TRBV3-1 to TRBJ2-7; 7 bases align to TRBD2. There are 14 residues in the CDR3. After removal of 4 bases from V and 6 bases from J, the junction contained 9 bases not matched to a gene. In germline, CDR1 is LGHDT, CDR2 YNNKEL (reference sequence). CDR3 loop: CASSRTSIGGEQYF. The CDR3 region has the DNA TGTGCCAGCAGCCGGACTAGTATCGGGGGCGAGCAGTACTTC.

This clonotype was recorded at least ten times. The chain joins TRBV5-1 to TRBJ2-1; 8 bases align to TRBD1. The CDR3 contains 15 residues. Germline V lookup: CDR1 SGHRS, CDR2 YFSETQ. J was trimmed by 8 bases and V by 3 bases; bases with no gene match: 10. CDR3: CASSSPTGVMDEQFF. DNA for the CDR3: TGCGCCAGCAGCTCTCCGACAGGGGTTATGGATGAGCAGTTCTTC.

The J gene is TRBJ2-7, the V gene TRBV20-1; 10 bases are shared with TRBD2. Germline V CDR1 and CDR2: DFQATT, SNEGSKA (reference sequence). The CDR3 loop spans 14 amino acids. The CDR3 spells CSARILAGAYKQYV. As DNA, the CDR3 is TGCAGTGCTAGAATCCTAGCGGGGGCCTACAAGCAGTACGTC.

This chain connects TRBV6-2 or TRBV6-3 to TRBJ2-7; D is perhaps TRBD2 (5 bases). Deletions cut 7 bases from V and 0 bases from J, with 10 bases between. Germline CDR1 MNHEY, CDR2 SVGEGT. The CDR3 runs 13 residues. The CDR3 here is CASTGISSYEQYF. Written as DNA, the CDR3 is TGTGCCAGCACGGGGATTAGCTCCTACGAGCAGTACTTC.

The sample holds many counts of this clonotype. The chain joins TRBV27 to TRBJ1-1, with D uncertain. CDR3 size: 14 residues. CDR1 is MNHEY and CDR2 is SMNVEV in the germline V gene (reference sequence). Trimming removed 7 bases from V and 0 bases from J, with 12 bases in between. This chain's CDR3 is CASKTLGLNTEAFF. CDR3 coding DNA: TGTGCCAGCAAGACCCTGGGATTGAACACTGAAGCTTTCTTT.

In DNA, the CDR3 is TGTGCCAGCTCACCAGACTGGGCAGGGGGCAGTTCACCCCTCCACTTT. Its protein product is CASSPDWAGGSSPLHF. This chain links TRBV18 with TRBJ1-6; 8 nucleotides line up with TRBD1. CDR3 length equals 16 residues. From germline, CDR1 is KGHSH and CDR2 LQKENI. V shed 2 bases and J 9 bases; nucleotides not matched to a gene: 9.